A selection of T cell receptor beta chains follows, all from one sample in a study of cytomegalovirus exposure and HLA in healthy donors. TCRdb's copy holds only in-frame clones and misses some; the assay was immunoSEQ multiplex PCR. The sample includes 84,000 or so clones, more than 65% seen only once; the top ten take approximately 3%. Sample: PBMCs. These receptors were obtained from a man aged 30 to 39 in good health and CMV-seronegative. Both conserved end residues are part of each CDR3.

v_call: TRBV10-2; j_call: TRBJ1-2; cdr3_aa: CASSFTGSNYGYTF
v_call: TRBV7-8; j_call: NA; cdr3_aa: CASSSRDLYEQYF
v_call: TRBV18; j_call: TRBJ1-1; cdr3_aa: CASSPGQSRNTEAFF
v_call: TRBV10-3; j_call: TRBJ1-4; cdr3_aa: CAINDAGNEKLFF
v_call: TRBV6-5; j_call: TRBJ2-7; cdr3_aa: CASTNPTGTWEQYF
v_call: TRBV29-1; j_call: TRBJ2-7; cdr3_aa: CSVGETGEGHEQYF
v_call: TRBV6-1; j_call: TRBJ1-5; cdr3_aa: CASSEQGQGLAHF
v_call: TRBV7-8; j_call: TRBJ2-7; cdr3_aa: CASSSRDSSYEQYF
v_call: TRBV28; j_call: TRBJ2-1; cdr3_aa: CASRSRGDNYNEQFF
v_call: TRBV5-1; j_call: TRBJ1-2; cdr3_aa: CASSLGQDIYGYTF
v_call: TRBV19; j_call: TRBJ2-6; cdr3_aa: CASQDRVSGANVLTF
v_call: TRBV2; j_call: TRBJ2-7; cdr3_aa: CASSERGKVYEQYF
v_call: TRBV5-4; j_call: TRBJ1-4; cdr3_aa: CASSSGRDRDPTNEKLFF
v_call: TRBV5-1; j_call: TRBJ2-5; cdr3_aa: CASAVQGGETQYF
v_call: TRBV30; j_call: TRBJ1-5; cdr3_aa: CAWSAGAFDQPQHF
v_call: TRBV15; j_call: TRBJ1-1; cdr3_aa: CATSRDRQGLPEAFF
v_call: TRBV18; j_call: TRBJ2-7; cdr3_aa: CASSPPGQGGHEQYF
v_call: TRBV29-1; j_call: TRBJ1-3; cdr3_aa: CSVDSPSGNTIYF
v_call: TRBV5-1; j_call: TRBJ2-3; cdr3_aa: CASSLSGPDTQYF
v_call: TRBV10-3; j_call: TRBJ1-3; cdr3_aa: CATGSVGGSGNTIYF
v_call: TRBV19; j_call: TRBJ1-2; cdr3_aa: CASSTGINYGYTF
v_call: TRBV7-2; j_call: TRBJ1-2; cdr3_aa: CASSLVFRGESGYTF
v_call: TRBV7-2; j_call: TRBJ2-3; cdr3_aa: CASSLTGGATDTQYF
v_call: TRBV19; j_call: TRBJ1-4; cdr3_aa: CASNKGTSHEEKLFF
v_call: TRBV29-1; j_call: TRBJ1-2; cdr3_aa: CSVVRTGPQDGYTF
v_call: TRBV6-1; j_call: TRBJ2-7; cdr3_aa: CASSELAVYEQYF
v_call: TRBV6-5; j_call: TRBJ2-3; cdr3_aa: CASSYGGVGTDTQYF
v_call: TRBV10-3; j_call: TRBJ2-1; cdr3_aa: CAISEFQEQFF
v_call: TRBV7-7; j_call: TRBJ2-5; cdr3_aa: CATQGRKRGETQYF
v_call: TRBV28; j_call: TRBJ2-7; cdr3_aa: CASSFQHPATEQYF
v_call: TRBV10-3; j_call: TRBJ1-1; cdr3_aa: CAISAVNTEAFF
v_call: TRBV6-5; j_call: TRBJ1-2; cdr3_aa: CASSSTGEGYTF
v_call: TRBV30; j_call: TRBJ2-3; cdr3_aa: CASHSVSGTDTQYF
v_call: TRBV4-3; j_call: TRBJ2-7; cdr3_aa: CASSQGVGGYEQYF
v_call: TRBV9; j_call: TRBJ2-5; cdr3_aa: CASSVGLAETQYF
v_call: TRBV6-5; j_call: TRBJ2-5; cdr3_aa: CASSRGNGETQYF
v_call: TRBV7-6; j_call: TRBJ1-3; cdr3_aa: CASSPMQGAGGNTIYF
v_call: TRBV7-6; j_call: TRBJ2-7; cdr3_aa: CASSLTGTSSVYEQYF
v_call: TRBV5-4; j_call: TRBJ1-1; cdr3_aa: CASSSDRGIMNTEAFF
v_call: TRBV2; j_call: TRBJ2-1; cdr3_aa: CASSEWEGARVNEQFF
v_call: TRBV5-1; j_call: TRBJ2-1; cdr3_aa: CASFKGLEGMDEQFF